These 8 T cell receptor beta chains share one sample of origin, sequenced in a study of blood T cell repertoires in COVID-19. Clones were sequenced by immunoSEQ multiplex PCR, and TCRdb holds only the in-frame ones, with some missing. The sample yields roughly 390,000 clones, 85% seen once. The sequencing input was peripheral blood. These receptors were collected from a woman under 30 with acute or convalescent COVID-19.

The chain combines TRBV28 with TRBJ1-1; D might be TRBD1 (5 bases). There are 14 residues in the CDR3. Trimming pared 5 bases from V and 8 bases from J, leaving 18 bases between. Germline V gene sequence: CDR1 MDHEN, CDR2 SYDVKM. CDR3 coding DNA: TGTGCCAGCAGTCTCCCTGGGGGGGTGTTAGAAGCTTTCTTT. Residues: CASSLPGGVLEAFF.

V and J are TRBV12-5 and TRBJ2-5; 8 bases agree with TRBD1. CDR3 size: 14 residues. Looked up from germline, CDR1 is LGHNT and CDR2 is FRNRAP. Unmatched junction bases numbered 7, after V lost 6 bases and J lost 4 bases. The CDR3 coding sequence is TGTGCTAGTGGGGACCCCGACAGGGGAGAGACCCAGTACTTC. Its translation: CASGDPDRGETQYF.

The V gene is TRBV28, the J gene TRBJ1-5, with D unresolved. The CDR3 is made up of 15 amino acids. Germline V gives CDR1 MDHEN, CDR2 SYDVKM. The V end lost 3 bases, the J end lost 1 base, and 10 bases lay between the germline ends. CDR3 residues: CASSFNGRSNQPQHF. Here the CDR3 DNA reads TGTGCCAGCAGTTTTAATGGCAGGAGCAATCAGCCCCAGCATTTT.

The CDR3, as DNA: TGTGCCAGCAGTGACTGGACAGACAATGCAGATACGCAGTATTTT. It codes for CASSDWTDNADTQYF. The chain couples TRBV2 to TRBJ2-3; D is possibly TRBD1 (6 bases). The CDR3 runs 15 residues. Trimming shortened V by 3 bases and J by 4 bases, and 14 bases separated the two germline ends. Germline V gene lookup returns CDR1 SNHLY and CDR2 FYNNEI. Complete variable domain (other parts from reference TRBV2 and TRBJ2-3): EPEVTQTPSHQVTQMGQEVILRCVPISNHLYFYWYRQILGQKVEFLVSFYNNEISEKSEIFDDQFSVERPDGSNFTLKIRSTKLEDSAMYFCASSDWTDNADTQYFGPGTRLTVL.

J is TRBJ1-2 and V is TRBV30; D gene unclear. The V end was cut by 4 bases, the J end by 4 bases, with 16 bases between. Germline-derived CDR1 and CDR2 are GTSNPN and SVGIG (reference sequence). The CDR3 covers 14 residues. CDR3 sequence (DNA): TGTGCCTGGAAGTTCTCCGGGATCATCTATGGCTACACCTTC. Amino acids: CAWKFSGIIYGYTF.

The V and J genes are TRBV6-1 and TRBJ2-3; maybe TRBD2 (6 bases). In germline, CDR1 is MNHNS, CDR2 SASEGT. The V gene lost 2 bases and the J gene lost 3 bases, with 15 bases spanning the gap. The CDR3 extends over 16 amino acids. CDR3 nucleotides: TGTGCCAGCAGTGAAAGGGTGGGTGCGGGAACAGATACGCAGTATTTT. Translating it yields CASSERVGAGTDTQYF.

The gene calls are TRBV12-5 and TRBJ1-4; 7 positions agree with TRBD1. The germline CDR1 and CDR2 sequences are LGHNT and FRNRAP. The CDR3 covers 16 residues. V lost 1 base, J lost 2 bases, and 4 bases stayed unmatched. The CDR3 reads CASGLDRGFTNEKLFF. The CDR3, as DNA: TGTGCTAGTGGTTTGGACAGGGGATTTACTAATGAAAAACTGTTTTTT.

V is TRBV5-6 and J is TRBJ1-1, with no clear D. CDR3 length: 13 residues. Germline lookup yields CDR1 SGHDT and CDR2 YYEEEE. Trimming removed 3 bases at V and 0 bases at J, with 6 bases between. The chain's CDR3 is CASSSIMNTEAFF. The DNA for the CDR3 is TGTGCCAGCAGCTCTATAATGAACACTGAAGCTTTCTTT.